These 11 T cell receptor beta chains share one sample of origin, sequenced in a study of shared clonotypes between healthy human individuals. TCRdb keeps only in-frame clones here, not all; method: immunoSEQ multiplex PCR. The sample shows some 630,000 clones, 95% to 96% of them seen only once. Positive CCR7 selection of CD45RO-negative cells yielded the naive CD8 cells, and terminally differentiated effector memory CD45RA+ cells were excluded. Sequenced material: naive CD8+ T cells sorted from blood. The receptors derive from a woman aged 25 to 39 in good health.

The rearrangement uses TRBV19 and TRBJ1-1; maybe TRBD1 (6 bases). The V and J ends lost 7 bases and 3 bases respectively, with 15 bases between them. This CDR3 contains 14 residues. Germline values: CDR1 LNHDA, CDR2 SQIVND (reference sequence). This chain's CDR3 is CASTSGVAYTEAFF. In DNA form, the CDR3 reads TGTGCCAGTACCTCAGGGGTTGCCTACACTGAAGCTTTCTTT.

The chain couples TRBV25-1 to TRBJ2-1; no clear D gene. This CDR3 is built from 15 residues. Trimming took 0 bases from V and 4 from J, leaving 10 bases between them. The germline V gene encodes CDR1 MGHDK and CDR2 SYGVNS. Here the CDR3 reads CASSEYGSNYNEQFF. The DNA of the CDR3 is TGTGCCAGCAGTGAATACGGTAGCAATTACAATGAGCAGTTCTTC.

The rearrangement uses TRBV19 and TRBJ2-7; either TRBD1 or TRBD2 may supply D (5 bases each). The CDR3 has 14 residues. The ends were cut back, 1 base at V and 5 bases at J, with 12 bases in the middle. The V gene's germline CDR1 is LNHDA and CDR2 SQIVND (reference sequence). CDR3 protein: CASSIAGPPNEQYF. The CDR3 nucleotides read TGTGCCAGTAGTATAGCGGGGCCCCCTAACGAGCAGTACTTC.

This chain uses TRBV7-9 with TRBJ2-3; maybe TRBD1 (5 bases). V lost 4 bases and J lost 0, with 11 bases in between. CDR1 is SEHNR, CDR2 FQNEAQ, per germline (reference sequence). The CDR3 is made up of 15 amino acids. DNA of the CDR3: TGTGCCAGCAGCTCCAGGGTTTCTAGCACAGATACGCAGTATTTT. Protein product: CASSSRVSSTDTQYF. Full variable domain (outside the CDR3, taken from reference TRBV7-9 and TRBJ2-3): DTGVSQNPRHKITKRGQNVTFRCDPISEHNRLYWYRQTLGQGPEFLTYFQNEAQLEKSRLLSDRFSAERPKGSFSTLEIQRTEQGDSAMYLCASSSRVSSTDTQYFGPGTRLTVL.

CDR3 protein: CASQYDRGNEQFF. Written as DNA, the CDR3 is TGTGCCAGCCAGTACGACAGGGGGAATGAGCAGTTCTTC. The rearrangement links TRBV5-6 to TRBJ2-1; 9 nucleotides match TRBD1. CDR1 is SGHDT and CDR2 is YYEEEE in the germline V gene. CDR3 length equals 13 residues. The J segment lost 7 bases and the V segment lost 7 bases, leaving 6 bases of the junction unmatched. Drawing the rest from reference TRBV5-6 and TRBJ2-1, the complete variable domain is DAGVTQSPTHLIKTRGQQVTLRCSPKSGHDTVSWYQQALGQGPQFIFQYYEEEERQRGNFPDRFSGHQFPNYSSELNVNALLLGDSALYLCASQYDRGNEQFFGPGTRLTVL.

The CDR3 reads CASSLAQKVEREGSNSSYEQYF. CDR3 bases: TGTGCCAGCAGCTTAGCACAAAAAGTCGAGCGGGAGGGAAGTAATAGCTCCTACGAGCAGTACTTC. The V and J genes are TRBV7-2 and TRBJ2-7; 10 bases line up with TRBD2. V dropped 0 bases and J dropped 0; count of bases not matched to a gene: 20. Germline values: CDR1 SGHTA, CDR2 FQGNSA. The CDR3 is made up of 22 amino acids. Full variable domain (rest looked up from reference TRBV7-2 and TRBJ2-7): GAGVSQSPSNKVTEKGKDVELRCDPISGHTALYWYRQSLGQGLEFLIYFQGNSAPDKSGLPSDRFSAERTGGSVSTLTIQRTQQEDSAVYLCASSLAQKVEREGSNSSYEQYFGPGTRLTVT.

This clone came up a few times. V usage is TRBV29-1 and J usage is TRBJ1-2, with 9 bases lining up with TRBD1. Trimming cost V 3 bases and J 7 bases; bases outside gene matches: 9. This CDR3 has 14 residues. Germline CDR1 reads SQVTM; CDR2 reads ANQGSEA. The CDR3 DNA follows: TGCAGCGTTGATGGCTGGGACAGGGCGGGTGGCTACACCTTC. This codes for CSVDGWDRAGGYTF. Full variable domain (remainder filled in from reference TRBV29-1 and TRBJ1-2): SAVISQKPSRDICQRGTSLTIQCQVDSQVTMMFWYRQQPGQSLTLIATANQGSEATYESGFVIDKFPISRPNLTFSTLTVSNMSPEDSSIYLCSVDGWDRAGGYTFGSGTRLTVV.

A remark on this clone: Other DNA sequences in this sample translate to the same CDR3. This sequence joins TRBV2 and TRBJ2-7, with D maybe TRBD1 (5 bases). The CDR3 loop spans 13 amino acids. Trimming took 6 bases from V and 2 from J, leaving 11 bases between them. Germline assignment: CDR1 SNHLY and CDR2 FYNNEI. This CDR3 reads CASSPGLTYEQYF. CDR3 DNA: TGTGCCAGCAGCCCAGGGCTTACCTACGAGCAGTACTTC.

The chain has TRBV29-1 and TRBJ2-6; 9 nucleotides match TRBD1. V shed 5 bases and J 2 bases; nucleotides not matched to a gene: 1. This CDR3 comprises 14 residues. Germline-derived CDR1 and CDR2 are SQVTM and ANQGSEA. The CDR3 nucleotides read TGCAGCGTTTGGACAGGGGCTGGGGCCAACGTCCTGACTTTC. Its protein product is CSVWTGAGANVLTF.

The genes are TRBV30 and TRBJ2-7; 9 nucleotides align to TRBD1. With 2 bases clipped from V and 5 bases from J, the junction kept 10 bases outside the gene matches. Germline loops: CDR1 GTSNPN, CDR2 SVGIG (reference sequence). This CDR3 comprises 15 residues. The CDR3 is CAWSTTGTGFDEQYF. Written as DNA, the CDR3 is TGTGCCTGGAGTACTACCGGGACAGGGTTCGACGAGCAGTACTTC.

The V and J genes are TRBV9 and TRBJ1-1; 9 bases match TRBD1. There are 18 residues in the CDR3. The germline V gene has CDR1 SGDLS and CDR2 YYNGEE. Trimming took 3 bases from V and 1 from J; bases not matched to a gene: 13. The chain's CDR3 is CASSAPRGDRAENTEAFF. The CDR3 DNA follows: TGTGCCAGCAGCGCCCCGAGGGGGGACAGGGCGGAGAACACTGAAGCTTTCTTT.